The 9 T cell receptor beta chains given below trace back to one sample, sequenced in a study of CD8 T cells in ankylosing spondylitis (dated by TCRdb to about 2017). Library generation was performed with 5' RACE. Sequencing was performed on an Illumina HiSeq 2500. TCRdb applied fastp at Q25 and MiXCR to the public reads, then kept only in-frame beta chains. Here each entry gathers all rows of one CDR3 protein and keeps the most common genes and DNA. The table for this sample lists about 220,000 distinct CDR3 sequences; roughly 25% of them were counted only once. The ten largest clones capture approximately 6.6% of the sample. The source material was blood, either unsorted or a sorted T cell fraction (not recorded which). The origin of the receptors is a male donor with ankylosing spondylitis or in good health (not recorded which).

The chain combines TRBV5-1 with TRBJ1-2, with D tentatively TRBD1 (6 bases). V was shortened by 0 bases and J by 4 bases, with 10 bases between the two germline ends. Per germline, CDR1 SGHRS and CDR2 YFSETQ. CDR3 length equals 14 residues. The CDR3 is CASSLGTAVYGYTF. Written as DNA, the CDR3 is TGCGCCAGCAGCTTGGGGACAGCAGTCTATGGCTACACCTTC.

This clonotype showed up many times. The rearrangement uses TRBV5-6 and TRBJ2-2; a weak D match, TRBD2 (6 bases). CDR1 and CDR2 (germline): SGHDT, YYEEEE. V was clipped by 4 bases and J by 4 bases, with 17 bases between them. This CDR3 contains 16 residues. DNA for the CDR3: TGTGCCAGCAGCCAGCAAGGAGGGATCGGCACCGGGGAGCTGTTTTTT. This codes for CASSQQGGIGTGELFF.

The rearrangement joins TRBV30 to TRBJ1-1; tentative D call: TRBD1 (6 bases). Germline V gene sequence: CDR1 GTSNPN, CDR2 SVGIG (reference sequence). The CDR3 has 17 amino acids. Trimming pared 5 bases from V and 4 bases from J, leaving 26 bases between. CDR3: CAWQRSVRGAVGTEAFF. CDR3 DNA sequence: TGTGCCTGGCAACGTAGTGTGAGGGGGGCCGTGGGCACTGAAGCTTTCTTT.

This clonotype came up many times. This sequence joins TRBV2 and TRBJ2-1; 9 positions agree with TRBD1. The CDR3 has 13 residues. V shed 6 bases and J 9 bases; nucleotides not matched to a gene: 6. The germline V gene has CDR1 SNHLY and CDR2 FYNNEI. CDR3 sequence (DNA): TGTGCCAGCAGCGACAGGGGGTTTGGTGAGCAGTTCTTC. Its protein is CASSDRGFGEQFF.

This clonotype occurred many times. The J gene is TRBJ2-4, the V gene TRBV29-1, with 9 bases aligning to TRBD1. Germline V gene lookup returns CDR1 SQVTM and CDR2 ANQGSEA. V lost 6 bases, J lost 6 bases, and 6 bases stayed unmatched. This CDR3 has 13 amino acids. CDR3 nucleotide sequence: TGCAGCGTACAGGGGGCGCTGGGAAACATTCAGTACTTC. It yields the protein CSVQGALGNIQYF.

A remark on this clonotype: Compared with germline, one end of the junction differs, possibly owing to a read error. The V and J genes are TRBV4-2 and TRBJ2-7, with D possibly being TRBD2 (6 bases). The CDR3 sequence is 16 residues long. Germline loops: CDR1 LGHNA, CDR2 YNFKEQ. CDR3 sequence: CASNQELNSGAYEQYF. The DNA of the CDR3 is TGTGCCAGCAACCAAGAGCTTAATAGCGGTGCCTACGAGCAGTACTTC.

This clonotype was found many times. This chain connects TRBV20-1 to TRBJ2-7; weak D call: TRBD1 (6 bases). This CDR3 is 14 amino acids long. Germline-derived CDR1 and CDR2 are DFQATT and SNEGSKA (reference sequence). The V end was cut by 0 bases, the J end by 6 bases, with 15 bases between. This CDR3 is CSARDSRGSREQYF. The CDR3 DNA reads as TGCAGTGCTAGAGATAGCAGGGGTTCGCGCGAGCAGTACTTC.

This clonotype has ten or more counts. The chain links TRBV7-2 to TRBJ2-3; 8 bases line up with TRBD1. The germline gives CDR1 SGHTA, CDR2 FQGNSA. This CDR3 has 15 amino acids. The V and J ends lost 6 bases and 4 bases, in that order; junction bases with no gene match: 9. The CDR3 sequence is CASSTTGGSSDTQYF. In nucleotides, the CDR3 is TGTGCCAGCAGTACCACAGGGGGTAGTTCAGATACGCAGTATTTT.

This clonotype came up many times. V usage is TRBV29-1 and J usage is TRBJ2-7, with 9 bases matching TRBD1. J was trimmed by 3 bases and V by 6 bases; bases with no gene match: 12. The germline CDR1 and CDR2 sequences are SQVTM and ANQGSEA. This CDR3 has 15 residues. The CDR3 DNA follows: TGCAGCGTCACTTTTCCCGGGACAGGGTTCTACGAGCAGTACTTC. Its translation is CSVTFPGTGFYEQYF.